The 17 T cell receptor beta chains below were found in one sample sequenced in a study of T-cell memory formation after mild COVID-19. TCRdb re-called the 5' RACE reads with MiXCR, one entry per CDR3 protein. The table has a few hundred thousand distinct CDR3 sequences, 28% seen once. The sequenced sample consisted of PBMCs or a T cell subset sorted from them (not recorded which). The source is an adult woman who had mild COVID-19 (a few samples of this study predate the infection). Cell type and time point are not known.

Only a few counts were recorded for this clonotype. The chain combines TRBV12-3 or TRBV12-4 with TRBJ2-5, with TRBD2 as a possible D gene (6 bases). V was cut by 3 bases and J by 4 bases, with 9 bases left in between. CDR3 length: 13 amino acids. Here the CDR3 reads CASSFAGRETQYF. The CDR3 DNA is TGTGCCAGCAGTTTTGCCGGGAGAGAGACCCAGTACTTC.

The chain links TRBV9 to TRBJ1-1; 8 positions agree with TRBD1. This CDR3 spans 13 amino acids. Germline-derived CDR1 and CDR2 are SGDLS and YYNGEE. J lost 11 bases, V lost 4 bases, and 10 bases had no gene match. Here the CDR3 DNA reads TGTGCCAGCAGCCCGAAGGACAGGGCGCGGGCTTTCTTT. Translated: CASSPKDRARAFF.

Only one count was recorded for this clonotype. The rearrangement uses TRBV20-1 and TRBJ2-3; possibly TRBD2 for D (6 bases). Trimming removed 8 bases from V and 4 bases from J, with 19 bases in between. The germline V gene has CDR1 DFQATT and CDR2 SNEGSKA (reference sequence). The length of the CDR3 is 14 residues. CDR3 nucleotide sequence: TGCAGTCAGGAGGGCCGAACGGGGGCAGATACGCAGTATTTT. Residues: CSQEGRTGADTQYF.

This clonotype has just a few counts. The rearrangement uses TRBV3-1 and TRBJ2-1; no clear D gene. Trimming pared 11 bases from V and 4 bases from J, leaving 15 bases between. Germline assignment: CDR1 LGHDT and CDR2 YNNKEL (reference sequence). The CDR3 sequence is 13 residues long. The DNA of the CDR3 is TGTGCCGCGGCCCGTGCTTTGTACAATGAGCAGTTCTTC. Protein product: CAAARALYNEQFF.

The chain combines TRBV3-1 with TRBJ1-2; D gene ambiguous. CDR1 and CDR2 (germline): LGHDT, YNNKEL (reference sequence). V gave up 0 bases and J gave up 4 bases, with 15 bases separating them. CDR3 length equals 16 residues. CDR3 DNA sequence: TGTGCCAGCAGCCAAGAAACCGTTGCGCGGAGCTATGGCTACACCTTC. Encoded protein: CASSQETVARSYGYTF.

The chain joins TRBV3-1 to TRBJ1-1; no clear D. The CDR3 is made up of 16 amino acids. Germline assignment: CDR1 LGHDT and CDR2 YNNKEL (reference sequence). The V end was cut by 4 bases, the J end by 0 bases, with 15 bases between. CDR3 loop: CASSPSTLGMNTEAFF. The CDR3 DNA sequence: TGTGCCAGCAGCCCATCTACCCTGGGCATGAACACTGAAGCTTTCTTT.

The chain combines TRBV7-9 with TRBJ1-2; 7 bases are a match to TRBD1. Trimming cost V 11 bases and J 7 bases; bases outside gene matches: 10. The CDR3 extends over 12 amino acids. The germline V gene has CDR1 SEHNR and CDR2 FQNEAQ (reference sequence). The DNA for the CDR3 is TGTGCCGGGGGGACAGTCACTGGTGGCTACACCTTC. As protein: CAGGTVTGGYTF. Full variable domain (remainder filled in from reference TRBV7-9 and TRBJ1-2): DTGVSQNPRHKITKRGQNVTFRCDPISEHNRLYWYRQTLGQGPEFLTYFQNEAQLEKSRLLSDRFSAERPKGSFSTLEIQRTEQGDSAMYLCAGGTVTGGYTFGSGTRLTVV.

The chain has TRBV3-1 and TRBJ2-3, with TRBD1 matching 8 bases. J lost 9 bases, V lost 2 bases, and 7 bases had no gene match. The CDR3 is made up of 14 amino acids. Germline values: CDR1 LGHDT, CDR2 YNNKEL (reference sequence). The CDR3 DNA reads as TGTGCCAGCAGCCAAAGGATACAGGGGGACACGCAGTATTTT. This codes for CASSQRIQGDTQYF.

This clonotype was recorded a few times. The V and J genes are TRBV4-3 and TRBJ2-3, with no clear D. Germline assignment: CDR1 LGHNA and CDR2 YSLEER. Trimming took off 0 bases at V and 1 base at J, with 14 bases between the two ends. This CDR3 is built from 17 residues. The CDR3 DNA sequence: TGCGCCAGCAGCCAAGATCGTCAGCCTCCCGGCACAGATACGCAGTATTTT. It specifies CASSQDRQPPGTDTQYF.

This clonotype appeared many times. The V and J genes are TRBV20-1 and TRBJ2-1; 11 nucleotides align to TRBD2. In germline, CDR1 is DFQATT, CDR2 SNEGSKA (reference sequence). V was clipped by 3 bases and J by 0 bases; unmatched bases: 13. This CDR3 region has 19 residues. CDR3 nucleotides: TGCAGTGCTAGTCCTAGCTTCCTAGCGGGGGGACTCTCCTACAATGAGCAGTTCTTC. It encodes CSASPSFLAGGLSYNEQFF.

The chain links TRBV7-3 to TRBJ2-3; the match to TRBD2 covers 9 bases. Germline-derived CDR1 and CDR2 are SGHTA and FQGTGA. Trimming cost V 2 bases and J 6 bases; bases outside gene matches: 9. CDR3 size: 16 residues. The CDR3 coding sequence is TGTGCCAGCAGCTTAGCTAGCGGGACCGATTCTGATACGCAGTATTTT. It translates to CASSLASGTDSDTQYF.

This clonotype was seen only a few times. V is TRBV24-1 and J is TRBJ2-1; D perhaps matches TRBD1 (5 bases). The CDR3 sequence is 16 residues long. Germline values: CDR1 KGHDR, CDR2 SFDVKD. V was shortened by 3 bases and J by 0 bases, with 11 bases between the two germline ends. In DNA form, the CDR3 reads TGTGCCACCAGTGATCCTGACAGAGGCTCCTACAATGAGCAGTTCTTC. This encodes CATSDPDRGSYNEQFF.

The chain's CDR3 is CASISPTGSGELFF. Written as DNA, the CDR3 is TGCGCCAGCATATCTCCGACAGGGTCCGGGGAGCTGTTTTTT. The rearrangement links TRBV5-1 to TRBJ2-2, with TRBD1 matching over 7 bases. The CDR3 spans 14 residues. V shed 6 bases and J 6 bases; nucleotides not matched to a gene: 8. Per germline, CDR1 SGHRS and CDR2 YFSETQ.

This clonotype was seen a handful of times. The rearrangement uses TRBV5-1 and TRBJ2-1, with 11 bases aligning to TRBD2. Germline V CDR1 and CDR2: SGHRS, YFSETQ. The CDR3 length is 17 residues. The V and J ends lost 0 bases and 8 bases, in that order; junction bases with no gene match: 10. The chain's CDR3 is CASSLALVAGGADEQFF. The CDR3 DNA is TGCGCCAGCAGCTTGGCCCTGGTAGCGGGAGGGGCGGATGAGCAGTTCTTC. Combining the CDR3 with reference TRBV5-1 and TRBJ2-1 gives the whole variable domain KAGVTQTPRYLIKTRGQQVTLSCSPISGHRSVSWYQQTPGQGLQFLFEYFSETQRNKGNFPGRFSGRQFSNSRSEMNVSTLELGDSALYLCASSLALVAGGADEQFFGPGTRLTVL.

This clonotype was counted only a few times. The chain links TRBV4-3 to TRBJ2-1; D may match TRBD1 or TRBD2 (5 bases each). Germline V gives CDR1 LGHNA, CDR2 YSLEER. The CDR3 is made up of 14 amino acids. With 6 bases removed from V and 3 bases from J, the gap between germline ends came to 12 bases. Written as DNA, the CDR3 is TGCGCCAGCAGTCCGGGACGGCTCTACAATGAGCAGTTCTTC. It encodes CASSPGRLYNEQFF.

The J gene is TRBJ2-1, the V gene TRBV29-1; possible D gene TRBD2, 6 bases. Between the trimmed V and J ends, which lost 7 bases and 8 bases, there was a span of 27 bases. This CDR3 region has 16 residues. Germline assignment: CDR1 SQVTM and CDR2 ANQGSEA. CDR3 amino acids: CSDVAGGGRDGDEQFF. The CDR3 nucleotides read TGCAGCGACGTAGCCGGGGGAGGCCGAGACGGCGATGAGCAGTTCTTC.

In this sample, this clonotype turned up a few times. The rearrangement joins TRBV7-9 to TRBJ2-3, with 7 bases aligning to TRBD2. The trim removed 3 bases at V and 0 bases at J, leaving 12 bases unmatched. This CDR3 is 18 amino acids long. From germline, CDR1 is SEHNR and CDR2 FQNEAQ (reference sequence). CDR3 in DNA: TGTGCCAGCAGCTTTACCACGGCCCTAGCGGTCAGCACAGATACGCAGTATTTT. Residues: CASSFTTALAVSTDTQYF.